This TCR beta chain was sequenced during a study of blood T cell repertoires in COVID-19. The wider study: Researchers got acute and convalescent COVID-19 samples from the United States, Italy and Spain. Sources were T cells, B-cell-depleted T cells, or PBMCs; the material itself was cDNA or gDNA.

Germline V lookup: CDR1 MDHEN, CDR2 SYDVKM. This CDR3 spans 16 amino acids. After removal of 3 bases from V and 1 base from J, the junction contained 8 bases not matched to a gene. In the study's own analysis: Scientists estimated how many nucleated cells there were by amplifying reference gene primers. Only in-frame clones appear in the TCRdb table, and some are missing; sequencing was by immunoSEQ multiplex PCR. The V and J calls and clone size were taken over from that table, and D and trimming were inferred from the DNA. The sample has 59,000 or so clones, roughly 93% seen once; the top ten hold approximately 1.6%.

The TCR comes from a human donor in a cohort sampled during active COVID-19. The sequenced sample consisted of peripheral blood. The rearrangement uses TRBV28 and TRBJ2-5, with 7 bases matching TRBD2. The CDR3 nucleotides read TGTGCCAGCAGTTTTCGAGCGGGATCCCTCCAAGAGACCCAGTACTTC. Residues: CASSFRAGSLQETQYF.